The clone carrying this T cell receptor beta chain was observed a few times. This entry is derived from a study of shared clonotypes between healthy human individuals. Data came from immunoSEQ multiplex PCR; TCRdb stores just in-frame clones and leaves some out. The repertoire consists of approximately 940,000 clones, with more than 75% occurring once and the leading ten covering over 1.3%. V lost 8 bases, J lost 4 bases, and 11 bases lay in between. The CDR3 runs 13 residues. Germline V gene sequence: CDR1 MNHNS, CDR2 SASEGT. The clonotype originates from a man between 18 and 35 years old in good health. The sequencing sample was made of memory CD4+ T cells sorted from blood. Subset of the sample: CD45RA-negative fraction. The J gene is TRBJ1-4, the V gene TRBV6-1; D uncertain. The CDR3 DNA sequence: TGTGCCAGCGAGGTGAGGATTAATGAAAAACTGTTTTTT. Its translation: CASEVRINEKLFF.